Below, 19 T cell receptor beta chains from the same sample are listed, as sequenced in a study of a mutant IDH1 vaccine in newly diagnosed glioma listed by TCRdb under 2021. The protocol used for the library was the immunoSEQ multiplex PCR assay. Not all clones reach the TCRdb copy of this immuneACCESS table, which keeps in-frame sequences only. Checked studies attribute under half of the gap to unresolved V genes and leave the rest unexplained. Within this sample are approximately 52,000 clones, with about 74% of them counted one time only. The ten largest clones represent 1.5% to 2% of the sample. Taken with the paper, the label for time point translates to: baseline, week 1 (first vaccination visit). The treatment or condition label corresponds to: pre-vaccination baseline after standard-of-care therapy. This specimen was PBMCs, taken from a glioma patient treated with radiotherapy, temozolomide or both. Receptor source: a woman aged 40-49 years with glioma.

The J gene is TRBJ2-1, the V gene TRBV5-5; TRBD2 matches at 13 bases. Germline lookup yields CDR1 SGHKS and CDR2 YYEKEE (reference sequence). Trimming removed 4 bases from V and 10 bases from J; junction bases left unmatched: 8. There are 15 residues in the CDR3. The CDR3 sequence: CASSRTSGGSGEQFF. The CDR3 coding sequence is TGTGCCAGCAGCCGGACTAGCGGGGGTTCCGGGGAGCAGTTCTTC. Combining the CDR3 with reference TRBV5-5 and TRBJ2-1 gives the whole variable domain DAGVTQSPTHLIKTRGQQVTLRCSPISGHKSVSWYQQVLGQGPQFIFQYYEKEERGRGNFPDRFSARQFPNYSSELNVNALLLGDSALYLCASSRTSGGSGEQFFGPGTRLTVL.

The chain links TRBV6-6 to TRBJ2-5; D ambiguous. The CDR3 loop spans 14 amino acids. V was shortened by 6 bases and J by 1 base, with 12 bases between the two germline ends. Germline CDR1 is MNHNY and CDR2 is SVGAGI (reference sequence). This CDR3 is CASSFRAPQETQYF. CDR3 DNA sequence: TGTGCCAGCAGCTTCCGAGCCCCCCAAGAGACCCAGTACTTC.

V usage is TRBV10-3 and J usage is TRBJ2-2; D might be TRBD1 (6 bases). The germline V gene has CDR1 ENHRY and CDR2 SYGVKD. Trimming removed 2 bases at V and 0 bases at J, with 16 bases between. There are 18 residues in the CDR3. DNA for the CDR3: TGTGCCATCAGTGAGAGGGGTAGGGGACACCCGAACACCGGGGAGCTGTTTTTT. Amino acid sequence: CAISERGRGHPNTGELFF.

CDR3 sequence (DNA): TGTGCCAGCTCACCACCGCAAGGACTAGCGGAGTCCGTATACTTC. Protein: CASSPPQGLAESVYF. The V and J genes are TRBV18 and TRBJ2-7, with 10 bases fitting TRBD2. This CDR3 spans 15 amino acids. The junction had 12 bases not matched to a gene; V was cut back by 0 bases and J by 13 bases. Germline V gene lookup returns CDR1 KGHSH and CDR2 LQKENI.

The chain joins TRBV5-1 to TRBJ2-2; D is ambiguous. This CDR3 comprises 14 residues. The ends were cut back, 2 bases at V and 0 bases at J, with 5 bases in the middle. The germline gives CDR1 SGHRS, CDR2 YFSETQ. Here the CDR3 reads CASSLRPNTGELFF. CDR3 DNA: TGCGCCAGCAGCTTAAGACCGAACACCGGGGAGCTGTTTTTT.

This chain connects TRBV5-1 to TRBJ2-1; TRBD2 aligns across 7 bases. The CDR3 is 12 amino acids. CDR1 and CDR2 from the germline V gene are SGHRS and YFSETQ. V gave up 3 bases and J gave up 9 bases; unmatched junction bases: 3. The CDR3 loop is CASSWGGGEQFF. The CDR3 DNA is TGCGCCAGCAGCTGGGGCGGGGGTGAGCAGTTCTTC.

V is TRBV1 and J is TRBJ1-6; whether TRBD1, the table's D call, matches the DNA was not checked. TRBV1 is a recognized pseudogene. CDR3 length: 19 amino acids. This chain's CDR3 is CTSSQGGQEAANSNSPLHF. The CDR3 coding sequence is TGCACCAGCAGCCAAGGGGGACAGGAGGCTGCTAATAGTAATTCACCCCTCCACTTT.

The chain uses TRBV7-9 and TRBJ1-1; 7 bases agree with TRBD1. V gave up 6 bases and J gave up 1 base; unmatched junction bases: 5. The CDR3 spans 14 residues. CDR1 and CDR2 from the germline V gene are SEHNR and FQNEAQ (reference sequence). CDR3 amino acids: CASSLGQTNTEAFF. The CDR3 DNA reads as TGTGCCAGCAGTTTGGGACAGACGAACACTGAAGCTTTCTTT.

There are a few counts of this clone. This chain joins TRBV9 and TRBJ1-1; D is ambiguous. The germline CDR1 and CDR2 sequences are SGDLS and YYNGEE. CDR3 length equals 11 residues. Trimming shortened V by 0 bases and J by 8 bases, and 5 bases separated the two germline ends. CDR3 nucleotides: TGTGCCAGCAGCGTAGTAACGGAAGCTTTCTTT. The encoded protein is CASSVVTEAFF.

This sequence joins TRBV11-2 and TRBJ1-5; D perhaps matches TRBD1 (6 bases). The V and J ends lost 7 bases and 5 bases respectively, with 12 bases between them. The CDR3 is made up of 13 amino acids. Per germline, CDR1 SGHAT and CDR2 FQNNGV. CDR3 bases: TGTGCCAGCACGTGGGGGGCTGATCAGCCCCAGCATTTT. It encodes CASTWGADQPQHF.

The V and J genes are TRBV30 and TRBJ2-1; no firm D call. Trimming left V 3 bases short and J 4 bases short, with 10 bases between. Per germline, CDR1 GTSNPN and CDR2 SVGIG (reference sequence). CDR3 length equals 13 residues. DNA for the CDR3: TGTGCCTGGAGGGTAGTTTCGTACAATGAGCAGTTCTTC. Protein sequence: CAWRVVSYNEQFF.

The chain carries TRBV7-6 and TRBJ2-7; 9 nucleotides match TRBD1. The CDR3 is 12 residues long. Germline CDR1 is SGHVS and CDR2 is FNYEAQ. V was clipped by 5 bases and J by 8 bases; unmatched bases: 4. CDR3 protein: CASSLGTGQQYF. The DNA of the CDR3 is TGTGCCAGCAGCCTGGGGACAGGGCAGCAGTACTTC.

This clone was observed a single time. The gene calls are TRBV6-1 and TRBJ2-7; the D is unclear. With 9 bases removed from V and 4 bases from J, the gap between germline ends came to 7 bases. CDR1 MNHNS and CDR2 SASEGT come from the germline V gene. This CDR3 region has 10 residues. CDR3 DNA sequence: TGTGCCAGTTCTCGGTACGAGCAGTACTTC. As protein: CASSRYEQYF.

V and J are TRBV2 and TRBJ2-1, with unresolved D. V dropped 10 bases and J dropped 6 bases, with 7 bases sitting between them. The CDR3 consists of 10 residues. Germline CDR1 reads SNHLY; CDR2 reads FYNNEI. CDR3: CATGPNEQFF. The CDR3 nucleotides are TGTGCCACCGGCCCCAATGAGCAGTTCTTC.

The chain recombines TRBV6-6 with TRBJ2-2, with 9 positions matching TRBD2. The CDR3 length is 16 residues. Germline V gene data show CDR1 as MNHNY and CDR2 as SVGAGI (reference sequence). Trimming cost V 4 bases and J 1 base; bases outside gene matches: 4. CDR3 protein: CASSFIAGENTGELFF. The CDR3 coding sequence is TGTGCCAGCAGTTTCATAGCGGGGGAGAACACCGGGGAGCTGTTTTTT.

The chain recombines TRBV2 with TRBJ1-4; a possible D gene is TRBD1 (5 bases). V gave up 6 bases and J gave up 7 bases, with 18 bases separating them. The CDR3 totals 15 residues. The germline gives CDR1 SNHLY, CDR2 FYNNEI. Here the CDR3 DNA reads TGTGCCAGCAGCAACCCTCGGGGCCGGCGTGAAAAACTGTTTTTT. It yields the protein CASSNPRGRREKLFF.

The chain combines TRBV20-1 with TRBJ2-3; no firm D call. Trimming removed 6 bases from V and 6 bases from J, with 7 bases in between. The CDR3 is 10 residues long. Germline CDR1 DFQATT, CDR2 SNEGSKA (reference sequence). The DNA for the CDR3 is TGCAGTGCCACGAGGGATACGCAGTATTTT. It translates to CSATRDTQYF.

As DNA, the CDR3 is TGCGCCAGCAGTGGGACCGGGCCGCTGCCTGGTGAGCAGTTCTTC. Protein: CASSGTGPLPGEQFF. The rearrangement joins TRBV10-1 to TRBJ2-1; D remains ambiguous. The V end was cut by 4 bases, the J end by 9 bases, with 19 bases between. The CDR3 has 15 amino acids. The germline V gene has CDR1 WNHNN and CDR2 SYGVQD (reference sequence).

The rearrangement uses TRBV6-1 and TRBJ1-2, with D possibly being TRBD1 (5 bases). The length of the CDR3 is 12 residues. Trimming stripped 4 bases from V and 4 bases from J, with 7 bases between. Germline CDR1 MNHNS, CDR2 SASEGT. CDR3 nucleotides: TGTGCCAGCAGTGGTGGGACCTATGGCTACACCTTC. It yields the protein CASSGGTYGYTF.